This T cell receptor (beta chain) was retrieved from a study of glioma-infiltrating T cells. TCR alpha and beta CDR3 regions were amplified from RNA using iRepertoire nested multiplex PCR. One-step reverse transcription and amplification started from around 100-400 ng of tissue mRNA or PBMC total RNA. MiXCR, run by TCRdb on the multiplex PCR reads, gives a single entry per CDR3 protein. The data contain around 120,000 distinct CDR3 sequences, 20% to 25% of them singletons. A remark on this clonotype: What it binds is unknown.

The CDR3 has 16 residues. Germline CDR1 and CDR2: MNHNS and SASEGT. V was pared by 6 bases and J by 8 bases, with 11 bases of the junction left unmatched. Whole-study results and caveats: CDR3 overlap between tissue and blood was very small. Non-neoplastic patients had below-expected tissue-blood divergence, while all gliomas exceeded expectation.

The sequenced material came from glioma tissue, nonneoplastic brain tissue, or PBMCs (not recorded which). The genes are TRBV6-1 and TRBJ2-2; TRBD1 matches 11 bases. The receptor's source is a human donor with low-grade glioma or glioblastoma, undergoing nonglioma brain surgery, or in good health (not recorded which). In DNA form, the CDR3 reads TGTGCCAGCAGCCCGGGACAGGGGGTTTCAAAAGGGGAGCTGTTTTTT. Amino acid sequence: CASSPGQGVSKGELFF.